This T cell receptor (beta chain) was profiled in a study of blood T cell repertoires in COVID-19. Study as a whole: Sources were T cells, B-cell-depleted T cells, or PBMCs; the material itself was cDNA or gDNA.

Here immunoSEQ multiplex PCR was the method, and the copy in TCRdb shows in-frame clones only, minus some. The top ten hold 4.5% to 5.5% of the sample, which has more than 65,000 clones, more than 80% seen once. With 1 base removed from V and 3 bases from J, the gap between germline ends came to 13 bases. CDR1 is LGHDT and CDR2 is YNNKEL in the germline V gene (reference sequence). The CDR3 is 16 residues long. Specimen: peripheral blood. The sequence came from a man at least 80 years old with acute or convalescent COVID-19. The chain couples TRBV3-1 (or the pseudogene TRBV3-2) to TRBJ2-1, with D tentatively TRBD1 (5 bases). DNA of the CDR3: TGTGCCAGCAGCCAAGTGGGGCTAGGTTTCTACAATGAGCAGTTCTTC. It translates to CASSQVGLGFYNEQFF.